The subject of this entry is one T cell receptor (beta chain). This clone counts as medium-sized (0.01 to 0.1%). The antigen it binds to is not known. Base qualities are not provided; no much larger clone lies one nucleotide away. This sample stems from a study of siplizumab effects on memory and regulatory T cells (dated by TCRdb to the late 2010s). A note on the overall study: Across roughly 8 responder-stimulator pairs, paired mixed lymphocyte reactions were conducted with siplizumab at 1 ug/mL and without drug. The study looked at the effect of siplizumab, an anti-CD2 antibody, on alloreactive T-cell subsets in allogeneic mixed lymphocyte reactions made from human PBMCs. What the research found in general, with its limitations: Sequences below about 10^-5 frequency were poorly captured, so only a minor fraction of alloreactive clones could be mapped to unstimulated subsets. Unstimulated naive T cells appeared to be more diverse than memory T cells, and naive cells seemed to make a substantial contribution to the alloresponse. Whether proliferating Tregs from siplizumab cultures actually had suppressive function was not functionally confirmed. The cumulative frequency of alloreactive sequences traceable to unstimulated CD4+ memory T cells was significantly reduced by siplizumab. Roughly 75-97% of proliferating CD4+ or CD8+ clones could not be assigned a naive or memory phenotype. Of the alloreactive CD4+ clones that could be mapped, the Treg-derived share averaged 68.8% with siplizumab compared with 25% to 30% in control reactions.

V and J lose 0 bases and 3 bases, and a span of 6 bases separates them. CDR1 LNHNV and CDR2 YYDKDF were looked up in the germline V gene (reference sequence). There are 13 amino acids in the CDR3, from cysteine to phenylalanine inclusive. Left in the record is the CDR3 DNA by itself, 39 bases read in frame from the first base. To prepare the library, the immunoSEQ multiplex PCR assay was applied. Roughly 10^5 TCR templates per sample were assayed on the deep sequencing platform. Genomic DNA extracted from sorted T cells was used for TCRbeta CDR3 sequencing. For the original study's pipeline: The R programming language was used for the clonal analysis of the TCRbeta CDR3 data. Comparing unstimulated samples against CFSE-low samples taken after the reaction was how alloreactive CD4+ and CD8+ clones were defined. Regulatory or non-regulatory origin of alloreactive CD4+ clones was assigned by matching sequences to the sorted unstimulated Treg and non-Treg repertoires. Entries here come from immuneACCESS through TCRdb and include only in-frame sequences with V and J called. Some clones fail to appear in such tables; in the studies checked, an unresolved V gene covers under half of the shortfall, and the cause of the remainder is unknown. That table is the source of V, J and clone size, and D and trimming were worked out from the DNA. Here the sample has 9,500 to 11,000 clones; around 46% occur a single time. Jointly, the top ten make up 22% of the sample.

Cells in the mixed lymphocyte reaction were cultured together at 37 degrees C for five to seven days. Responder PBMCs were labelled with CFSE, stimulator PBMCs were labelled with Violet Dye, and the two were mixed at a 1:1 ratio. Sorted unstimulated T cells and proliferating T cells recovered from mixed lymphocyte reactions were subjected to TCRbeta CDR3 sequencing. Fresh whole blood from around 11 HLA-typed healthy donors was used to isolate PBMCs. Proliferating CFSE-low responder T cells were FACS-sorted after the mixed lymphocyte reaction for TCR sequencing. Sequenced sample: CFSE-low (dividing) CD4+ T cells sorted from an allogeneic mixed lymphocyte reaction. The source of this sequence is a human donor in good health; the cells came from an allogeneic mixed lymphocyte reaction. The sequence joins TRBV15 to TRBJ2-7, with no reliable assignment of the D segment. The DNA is TGTGCCACCAGCAGAGATCAGCGCTACGAGCAGTACTTC. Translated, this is CATSRDQRYEQYF.